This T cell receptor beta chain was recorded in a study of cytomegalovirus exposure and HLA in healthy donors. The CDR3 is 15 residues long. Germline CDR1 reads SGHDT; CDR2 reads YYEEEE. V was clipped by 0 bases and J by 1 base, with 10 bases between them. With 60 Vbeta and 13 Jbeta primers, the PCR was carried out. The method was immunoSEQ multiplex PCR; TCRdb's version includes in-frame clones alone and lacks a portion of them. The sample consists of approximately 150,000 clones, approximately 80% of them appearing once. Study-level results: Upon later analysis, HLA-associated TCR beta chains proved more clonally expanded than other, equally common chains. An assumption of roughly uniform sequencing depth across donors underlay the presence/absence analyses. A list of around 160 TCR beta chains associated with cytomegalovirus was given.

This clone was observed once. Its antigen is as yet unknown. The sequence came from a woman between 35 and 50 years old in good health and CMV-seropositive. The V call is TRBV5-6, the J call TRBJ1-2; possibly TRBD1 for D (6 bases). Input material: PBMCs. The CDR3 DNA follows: TGTGCCAGCAGCTTGGTATGGACAGTTAACTATGGCTACACCTTC. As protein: CASSLVWTVNYGYTF.